This section outlines one T cell receptor (beta chain) sequence together with its context. Its specificity is unknown. This sample is drawn from a study of vaccination effects on CD4 cells after COVID-19. Broader study findings: Convalescent patients numbered few in the study; early post-infection timepoints were missing entirely. Whether induced by infection or by vaccine, clones showed marked clonal contraction late after vaccination.

Here immunoSEQ multiplex PCR was the method, and the copy in TCRdb shows in-frame clones only, minus some. Here the sample spans some 69,000 clones, less than 85% being singletons. The CDR3 runs 14 residues. After removal of 6 bases from V and 8 bases from J, the junction contained 10 bases not matched to a gene. Looked up from germline, CDR1 is SGDLS and CDR2 is YYNGEE. Sequencing was preceded by expansion of antigen-specific CD4+ T cells with viral peptide pools in the ViraFEST assay. At the end of approximately 10 days of culture, CD4+ T cells were isolated. No vaccinee had earlier SARS-CoV-2 infection, and nucleocapsid antibodies were negative.

The sequences come from CD4+ T cells from PBMCs cultured with HCoV-NL63 spike peptides, collected before COVID-19 vaccination. The chain employs TRBV9 and TRBJ2-1; 8 nucleotides agree with TRBD1. The source of this sequence is a human donor who received a COVID-19 vaccine. CDR3 loop: CASNVRGRSDEQFF. CDR3 DNA sequence: TGTGCCAGCAACGTCAGGGGGCGATCCGATGAGCAGTTCTTC.